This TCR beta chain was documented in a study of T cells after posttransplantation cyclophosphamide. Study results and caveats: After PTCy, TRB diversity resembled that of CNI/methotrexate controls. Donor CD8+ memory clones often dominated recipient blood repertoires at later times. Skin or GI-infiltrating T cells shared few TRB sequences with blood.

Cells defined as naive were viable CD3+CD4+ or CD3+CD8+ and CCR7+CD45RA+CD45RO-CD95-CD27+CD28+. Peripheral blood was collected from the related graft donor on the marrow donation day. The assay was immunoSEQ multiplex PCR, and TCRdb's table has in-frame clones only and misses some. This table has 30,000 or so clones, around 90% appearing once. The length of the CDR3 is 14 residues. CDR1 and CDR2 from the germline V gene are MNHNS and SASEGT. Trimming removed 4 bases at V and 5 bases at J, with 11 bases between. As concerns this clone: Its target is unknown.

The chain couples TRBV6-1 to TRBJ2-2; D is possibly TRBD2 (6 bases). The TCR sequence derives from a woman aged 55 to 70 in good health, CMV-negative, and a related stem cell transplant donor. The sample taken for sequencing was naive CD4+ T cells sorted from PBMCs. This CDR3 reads CASSVLARTGELFF. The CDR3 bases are TGTGCCAGCAGTGTACTAGCTCGGACCGGGGAGCTGTTTTTT.